Given below is one T cell receptor (beta chain) in context. In TCRdb, the PCR reads were re-called with MiXCR into one record per CDR3 protein. The data hold tens of thousands of distinct CDR3 sequences, with 49% observed a single time. These data originate in a study of CDR3 diversity in severe acne. The J segment lost 6 bases and the V segment lost 3 bases, leaving 6 bases of the junction unmatched. Germline lookup yields CDR1 SGHVS and CDR2 FQNEAQ. This CDR3 has 15 residues. What was sequenced was blood. This clonotype was sampled from a male donor with severe acne vulgaris. This rearrangement joins TRBV7-8 to TRBJ2-1; 9 bases are shared with TRBD2. The CDR3 is CASSFYSGSPNEQFF. Written as DNA, the CDR3 is TGTGCCAGCAGCTTTTATAGCGGGAGTCCCAATGAGCAGTTCTTC. The whole variable domain, filled in from reference TRBV7-8 and TRBJ2-1, reads GAGVSQSPRYKVAKRGQDVALRCDPISGHVSLFWYQQALGQGPEFLTYFQNEAQLDKSGLPSDRFFAERPEGSVSTLKIQRTQQEDSAVYLCASSFYSGSPNEQFFGPGTRLTVL.